One sample yielded the 11 T cell receptor beta chains listed below, sequenced in a study of T cell responses to AZD1222 COVID-19 vaccine. TCRdb's table, derived via immunoSEQ multiplex PCR, lists solely in-frame clones and lacks some. The sample lists over 130,000 clones, around 89% occurring once. This specimen was peripheral blood, taken on day 0 of AZD1222 vaccination. These receptors were obtained from an adult in good health.

This chain uses TRBV10-3 with TRBJ2-7; perhaps TRBD2 as D (5 bases). The CDR3 runs 14 residues. CDR1 is ENHRY, CDR2 SYGVKD, per germline. With 4 bases removed from V and 6 bases from J, the gap between germline ends came to 16 bases. The CDR3: CAISGLFGSGEQYF. CDR3 coding DNA: TGTGCCATCAGTGGGTTATTTGGGAGCGGCGAGCAGTACTTC.

The chain employs TRBV14 and TRBJ2-7; D remains unclear. The germline V gene has CDR1 SGHDN and CDR2 FVKESK. The CDR3 length is 11 residues. Trimming removed 4 bases at V and 2 bases at J, with 3 bases between. For the CDR3, the DNA is TGTGCCAGCAGCCTCACCTACGAGCAGTACTTC. Its protein is CASSLTYEQYF. Looking up the rest from reference TRBV14 and TRBJ2-7 gives the full variable domain: EAGVTQFPSHSVIEKGQTVTLRCDPISGHDNLYWYRRVMGKEIKFLLHFVKESKQDESGMPNNRFLAERTGGTYSTLKVQPAELEDSGVYFCASSLTYEQYFGPGTRLTVT.

The chain employs TRBV11-2 and TRBJ1-4, with 10 positions matching TRBD1. Per germline, CDR1 SGHAT and CDR2 FQNNGV. Unmatched junction bases numbered 8, after V lost 5 bases and J lost 8 bases. The CDR3 is made up of 15 amino acids. DNA of the CDR3: TGTGCCAGCAGCCCCCGGGACAGGGGAAGAGAAAAACTGTTTTTT. It translates to CASSPRDRGREKLFF.

This clone was picked up a small number of times. This chain uses TRBV28 with TRBJ1-4; 7 bases match TRBD1. CDR1 is MDHEN and CDR2 is SYDVKM in the germline V gene. The CDR3 consists of 17 residues. The trim removed 7 bases at V and 2 bases at J, leaving 13 bases unmatched. The CDR3 DNA sequence: TGTGCCAGCACCCGATATCCAGGGGGGTACACTAATGAAAAACTGTTTTTT. Its translation: CASTRYPGGYTNEKLFF.

This clone has only a few counts. V usage is TRBV19 and J usage is TRBJ1-5; D not certain. The CDR3 covers 16 residues. Trimming pared 3 bases from V and 0 bases from J, leaving 12 bases between. CDR1 and CDR2 (germline): LNHDA, SQIVND (reference sequence). DNA of the CDR3: TGTGCCAGTAGTATCCGGGCAGCCTATAGCAATCAGCCCCAGCATTTT. This codes for CASSIRAAYSNQPQHF.

Only a few counts were recorded for this clone. This chain joins TRBV5-4 and TRBJ2-3; D remains unclear. The germline V gene has CDR1 SGHNT and CDR2 YYREEE (reference sequence). Between the trimmed V and J ends, which lost 1 base and 8 bases, there was a span of 11 bases. This CDR3 region has 13 residues. The CDR3 DNA sequence: TGTGCCAGCAGCTTGTTGGTAGTTGGTACGCAGTATTTT. Protein product: CASSLLVVGTQYF. The whole variable domain, filled in from reference TRBV5-4 and TRBJ2-3, reads ETGVTQSPTHLIKTRGQQVTLRCSSQSGHNTVSWYQQALGQGPQFIFQYYREEENGRGNFPPRFSGLQFPNYSSELNVNALELDDSALYLCASSLLVVGTQYFGPGTRLTVL.

The rearrangement joins TRBV28 to TRBJ1-5, with D perhaps matching TRBD1 (6 bases). The germline V gene has CDR1 MDHEN and CDR2 SYDVKM. V lost 4 bases and J 6 bases, leaving 19 bases between the germline ends. The CDR3 covers 16 residues. The CDR3 nucleotides read TGTGCCAGCAGTTCCGACCAACAGGGATGGGCTCAGCCCCAGCATTTT. The encoded protein is CASSSDQQGWAQPQHF.

This clone was recorded only once. The chain uses TRBV3-1 (or the pseudogene TRBV3-2) and TRBJ2-2; no clear D. The CDR3 is made up of 12 amino acids. The V gene's germline CDR1 is LGHDT and CDR2 YNNKEL (reference sequence). Trimming stripped 1 base from V and 7 bases from J, with 4 bases between. Here the CDR3 reads CASSQASGELFF. As DNA, the CDR3 is TGTGCCAGCAGCCAAGCAAGCGGGGAGCTGTTTTTT.

V and J are TRBV29-1 and TRBJ1-2; D is ambiguous. Germline V CDR1 and CDR2: SQVTM, ANQGSEA. The V and J ends lost 5 bases and 0 bases respectively, with 10 bases between them. CDR3 length equals 13 residues. The CDR3 sequence is CSVRTEANYGYTF. The CDR3 DNA follows: TGCAGCGTTCGAACAGAAGCTAACTATGGCTACACCTTC.

The rearrangement links TRBV27 to TRBJ1-5; D call uncertain. With 7 bases removed from V and 0 bases from J, the gap between germline ends came to 19 bases. The V gene's germline CDR1 is MNHEY and CDR2 SMNVEV (reference sequence). The CDR3 runs to 17 residues. CDR3 region: CASTSGIGLDSNQPQHF. The CDR3 region has the DNA TGTGCCAGCACCTCTGGGATAGGCTTGGATAGCAATCAGCCCCAGCATTTT.

The chain has TRBV5-1 and TRBJ2-5, with a weak D call TRBD1 (5 bases). CDR1 is SGHRS, CDR2 YFSETQ, per germline. The V gene lost 0 bases and the J gene lost 0 bases, with 6 bases spanning the gap. The CDR3 sequence is 14 residues long. As DNA, the CDR3 is TGCGCCAGCAGCTTGGAGGGGTACCAAGAGACCCAGTACTTC. Residues: CASSLEGYQETQYF.